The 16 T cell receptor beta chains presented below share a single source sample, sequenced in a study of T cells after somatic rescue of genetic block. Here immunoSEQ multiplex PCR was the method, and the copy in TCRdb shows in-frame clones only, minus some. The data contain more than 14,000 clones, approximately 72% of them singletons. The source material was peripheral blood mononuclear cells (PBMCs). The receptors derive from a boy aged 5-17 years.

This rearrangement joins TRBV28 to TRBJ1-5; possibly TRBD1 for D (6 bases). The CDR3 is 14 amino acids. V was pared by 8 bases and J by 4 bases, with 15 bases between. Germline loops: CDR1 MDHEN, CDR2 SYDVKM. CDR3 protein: CASGRTALNQPQHF. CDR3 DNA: TGTGCCAGCGGCCGGACAGCTCTAAATCAGCCCCAGCATTTT.

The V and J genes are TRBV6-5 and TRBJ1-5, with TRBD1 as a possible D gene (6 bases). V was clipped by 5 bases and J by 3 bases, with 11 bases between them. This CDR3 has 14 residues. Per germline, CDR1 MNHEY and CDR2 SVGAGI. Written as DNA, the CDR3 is TGTGCCAGCAGTCGCACAGGGTCCAATCAGCCCCAGCATTTT. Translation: CASSRTGSNQPQHF.

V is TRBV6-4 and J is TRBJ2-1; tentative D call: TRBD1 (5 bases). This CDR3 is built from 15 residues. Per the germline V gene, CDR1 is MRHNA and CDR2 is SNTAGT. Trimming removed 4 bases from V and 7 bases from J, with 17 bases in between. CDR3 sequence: CASSAGPGLGNEQFF. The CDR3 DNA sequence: TGTGCCAGCAGTGCAGGGCCCGGGCTAGGAAATGAGCAGTTCTTC.

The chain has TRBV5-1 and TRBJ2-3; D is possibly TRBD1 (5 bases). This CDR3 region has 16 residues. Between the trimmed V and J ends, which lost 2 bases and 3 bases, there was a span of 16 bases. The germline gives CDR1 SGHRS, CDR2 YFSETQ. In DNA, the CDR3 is TGCGCCAGCAGCTTCAGGGCGACCCGAGGAACAGATACGCAGTATTTT. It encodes CASSFRATRGTDTQYF.

Here the CDR3 reads CASSTRDRGKETQYF. The CDR3 DNA reads TGTGCCAGCAGTACCCGGGACAGGGGGAAAGAGACCCAGTACTTC. This chain uses TRBV28 with TRBJ2-5, with 11 bases aligning to TRBD1. Unmatched junction bases numbered 5, after V lost 5 bases and J lost 3 bases. This CDR3 spans 15 amino acids. Germline CDR1 and CDR2: MDHEN and SYDVKM.

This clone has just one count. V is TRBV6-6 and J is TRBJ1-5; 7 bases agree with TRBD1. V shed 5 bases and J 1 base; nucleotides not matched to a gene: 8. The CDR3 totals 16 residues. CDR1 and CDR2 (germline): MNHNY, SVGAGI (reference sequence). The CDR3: CASSLSGGESNQPQHF. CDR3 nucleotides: TGTGCCAGCAGTCTTTCAGGGGGAGAGAGCAATCAGCCCCAGCATTTT.

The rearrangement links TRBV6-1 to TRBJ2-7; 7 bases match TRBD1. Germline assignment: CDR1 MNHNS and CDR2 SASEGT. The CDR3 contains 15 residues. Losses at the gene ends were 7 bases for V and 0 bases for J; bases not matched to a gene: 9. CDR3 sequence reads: CASKQGTLFSYEQYF. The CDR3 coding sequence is TGTGCCAGCAAACAGGGGACCCTTTTCTCCTACGAGCAGTACTTC.

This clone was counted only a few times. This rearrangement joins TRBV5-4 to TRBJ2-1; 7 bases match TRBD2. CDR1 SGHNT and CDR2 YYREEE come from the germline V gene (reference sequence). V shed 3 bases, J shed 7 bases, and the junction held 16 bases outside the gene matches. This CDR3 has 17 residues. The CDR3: CASSSLKSTGRANEQFF. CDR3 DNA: TGTGCCAGCAGCTCCCTTAAGAGTACGGGGAGGGCTAATGAGCAGTTCTTC.

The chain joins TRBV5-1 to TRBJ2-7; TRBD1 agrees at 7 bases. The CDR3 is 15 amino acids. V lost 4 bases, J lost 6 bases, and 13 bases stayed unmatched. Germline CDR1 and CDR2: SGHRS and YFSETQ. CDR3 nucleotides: TGCGCCAGCAGCCTACGACAGGGTGAGAGGGCCGAGCAGTACTTC. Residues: CASSLRQGERAEQYF.

CDR3 nucleotide sequence: TGCGCCAGCAGCCAAGAGGGAGCCCAGGGGCTGCCTAATGAAAAACTGTTTTTT. Translated: CASSQEGAQGLPNEKLFF. This sequence joins TRBV4-1 and TRBJ1-4, with a weak D call TRBD1 (6 bases). The CDR3 contains 18 residues. Trimming took off 0 bases at V and 3 bases at J, with 17 bases between the two ends. The V gene's germline CDR1 is MGHRA and CDR2 YSYEKL.

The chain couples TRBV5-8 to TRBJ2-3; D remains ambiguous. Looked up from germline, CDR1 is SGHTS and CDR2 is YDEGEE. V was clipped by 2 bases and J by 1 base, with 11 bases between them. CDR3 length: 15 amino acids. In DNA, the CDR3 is TGTGCCAGCAGCTTAATTAGGCACGGCACAGATACGCAGTATTTT. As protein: CASSLIRHGTDTQYF.

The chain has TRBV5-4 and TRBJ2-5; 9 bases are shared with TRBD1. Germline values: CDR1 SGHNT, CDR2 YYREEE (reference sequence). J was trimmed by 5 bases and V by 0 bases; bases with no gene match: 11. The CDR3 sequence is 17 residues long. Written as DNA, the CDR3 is TGTGCCAGCAGCTTGGCGTTTGTGAGACAGGGGGTGGAGACCCAGTACTTC. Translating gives CASSLAFVRQGVETQYF.

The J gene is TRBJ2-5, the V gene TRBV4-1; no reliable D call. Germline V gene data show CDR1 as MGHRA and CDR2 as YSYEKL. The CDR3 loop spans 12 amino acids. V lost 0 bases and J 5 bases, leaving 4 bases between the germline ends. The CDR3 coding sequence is TGCGCCAGCAGCCAAGATAGGGAGACCCAGTACTTC. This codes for CASSQDRETQYF.

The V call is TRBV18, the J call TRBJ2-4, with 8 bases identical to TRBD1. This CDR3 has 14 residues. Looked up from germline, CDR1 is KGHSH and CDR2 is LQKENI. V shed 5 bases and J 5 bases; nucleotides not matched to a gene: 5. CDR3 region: CASSRDRGQNIQYF. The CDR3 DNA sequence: TGTGCCAGCTCAAGAGACAGGGGCCAAAACATTCAGTACTTC.

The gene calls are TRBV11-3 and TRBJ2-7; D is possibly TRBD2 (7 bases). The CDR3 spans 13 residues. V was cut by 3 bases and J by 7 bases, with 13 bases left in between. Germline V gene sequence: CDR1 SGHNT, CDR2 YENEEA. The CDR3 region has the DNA TGTGCCAGCAGCTTTGCCAGGGGAGGGGAGCAGTACTTC. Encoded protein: CASSFARGGEQYF.

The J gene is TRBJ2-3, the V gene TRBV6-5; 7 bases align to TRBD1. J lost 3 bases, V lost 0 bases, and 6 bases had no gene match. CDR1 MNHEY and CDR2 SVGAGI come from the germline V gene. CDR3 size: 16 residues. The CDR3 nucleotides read TGTGCCAGCAGTTACTCCCAGGGGGTTTGGACAGATACGCAGTATTTT. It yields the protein CASSYSQGVWTDTQYF.